A selection of T cell receptor beta chains follows, all from one sample in a study of T cell responses to AZD1222 COVID-19 vaccine. The repertoire was sequenced with immunoSEQ multiplex PCR; TCRdb's copy has only in-frame clones and lacks some. Of fewer than 300,000 clones listed, 80% to 95% are singletons. The material sequenced was peripheral blood, taken on day 0 of AZD1222 vaccination. Receptors were obtained from an adult in good health. Both conserved end residues are part of each CDR3. The D gene is left open where the match is weak. The size of a clone is reported for some rows only, either as once, few or many, or as a class for expanded clones.

d_call clone_size j_call v_call cdr3_nt cdr3_aa
TRBD1 . TRBJ1-1 TRBV6-2/TRBV6-3 TGTGCCAGCAGTGTACAGGGGGGGGGCACTGAAGCTTTCTTT CASSVQGGGTEAFF
TRBD1 . TRBJ1-1 TRBV7-2 TGTGCCAGCAGCTTTAGGGACAGGTTAAACACTGAAGCTTTCTTT CASSFRDRLNTEAFF
. . TRBJ1-5 TRBV7-8 TGTGCCAGCAGGCTAGCCGGGGGACCCAATCAGCCCCAGCATTTT CASRLAGGPNQPQHF
. . TRBJ2-1 TRBV6-1 TGTGCCAGCAGTGAAGTTAAGGCAGGGGATAATGAGCAGTTCTTC CASSEVKAGDNEQFF
. . TRBJ2-1 TRBV5-8 TGTGCCAGCAGCGTGAATGAGCAGTTCTTC CASSVNEQFF
. . TRBJ2-3 TRBV6-5 TGTGCCAGCAGTCACGTAGATACGCAGTATTTT CASSHVDTQYF
. few TRBJ1-3 TRBV7-9 TGTGCCAGCAGCTCGTCAAGGACCGCTGGAAACACCATATATTTT CASSSSRTAGNTIYF
TRBD1 once TRBJ1-3 TRBV29-1 TGCAGCGTTAGGGACAGCTCTGGAAACACCATATATTTT CSVRDSSGNTIYF
. . TRBJ2-5 TRBV7-2 TGTGCCAGTGGAGACTACTTATTCGGAGAGACCCAGTACTTC CASGDYLFGETQYF
TRBD2 . TRBJ2-2 TRBV27 TGTGCCAGCAGTCTCGGGACTAGCGGGACCGGGGAGCTGTTTTTT CASSLGTSGTGELFF
TRBD2 . TRBJ2-1 TRBV9 TGTGCCAGCAGCTACCGAGAGAGCGGGAGCCTCAATGAGCAGTTCTTC CASSYRESGSLNEQFF
. . TRBJ1-4 TRBV27 TGTGCCAGCAGGCGACTCCCGGGGGAAACTAATGAAAAACTGTTTTTT CASRRLPGETNEKLFF
. . TRBJ1-1 TRBV6-5 TGTGCCGCCTCCGCAGGGGAATTTAACACTGAAGCTTTCTTT CAASAGEFNTEAFF
. . TRBJ1-5 TRBV11-2 TGTGCCAGCAGCCTGGAAGGTTGGCAGCCCCAGCATTTT CASSLEGWQPQHF
TRBD2 . TRBJ2-3 TRBV4-1 TGCGCCAGCAGCCAAGGGGGAGCGGGAGGAGGAACAGATACGCAGTATTTT CASSQGGAGGGTDTQYF
. . TRBJ1-5 TRBV27 TGTGCCAGCAGTCTTTCCCCGACCCAGCCCCAGCATTTT CASSLSPTQPQHF
. . TRBJ2-7 TRBV28 TGTGCCAGCGCCTGGAGGGAGCAGTACTTC CASAWREQYF
. . TRBJ1-1 TRBV7-6 TGTGCCAGCAGCTTAGGCGGGGGGGCCACGAACACTGAAGCTTTCTTT CASSLGGGATNTEAFF
. . TRBJ1-6 TRBV9 TGTGCCAGCAGCGTAGGCGGAGGGAGTAATTCACCCCTCCACTTT CASSVGGGSNSPLHF
TRBD1 . TRBJ2-3 TRBV5-4 TGTGCCAGCAGCTTCGGACAGGGGATCACAGATACGCAGTATTTT CASSFGQGITDTQYF
. . TRBJ2-7 TRBV2 TGTGCCAGCAGCTCCCCGAGGGCCCACGAGCAGTACTTC CASSSPRAHEQYF
. . TRBJ1-2 TRBV6-1 TGTGCCAGCAGTGAAAGGGGGGACACCATCCATGGCTACACCTTC CASSERGDTIHGYTF
. . TRBJ1-1 TRBV3-1/TRBV3-2 TGTGCCAGCAGCCAGGCTAGGACGGCCCCGGTGAAAGCTTTCTTT CASSQARTAPVKAFF
. . TRBJ2-6 TRBV30 TGTGCCTGGAGTTACATTGGGGCCAACGTCCTGACTTTC CAWSYIGANVLTF
. . TRBJ1-5 TRBV7-2 TGTGCCAGCAGCTCGGCCCTGGGACGGCCCCAGCATTTT CASSSALGRPQHF
. . TRBJ2-7 TRBV2 TGTGCCAGCAGTTCCCGCTTAGCGCGGACCCTCGAGCAGTACTTC CASSSRLARTLEQYF
. once TRBJ1-4 TRBV25-1 TGTGCCAGCGGTGGACAGCTTGAAAAACTGTTTTTT CASGGQLEKLFF
TRBD2 . TRBJ2-1 TRBV2 TGTGCCAGCAGTGAAAGGTCGGGGGGGTACAATGAGCAGTTCTTC CASSERSGGYNEQFF
. few TRBJ1-2 TRBV5-1 TGCGCCAGCAGTTGGGAGAACTATGGCTACACCTTC CASSWENYGYTF
. . TRBJ1-1 TRBV5-5 TGTGCCAGCAGCTTCAGGGTCTGGGTGCAGGCGAACACTGAAGCTTTCTTT CASSFRVWVQANTEAFF
. . TRBJ1-3 TRBV5-1 TGCGCCAGCAGCTTGTTTGAGGGACCCTCTGGAAACACCATATATTTT CASSLFEGPSGNTIYF
TRBD1 . TRBJ1-2 TRBV5-1 TGCGCCAGCAGCTTTACAGGGGGCAACTATGGCTACACCTTC CASSFTGGNYGYTF
. . TRBJ1-1 TRBV6-6 TGTGCCAGCAGTGGGGCGCACCCTGAAGCTTTCTTT CASSGAHPEAFF
. . TRBJ2-1 TRBV2 TGTGCCAGCAGGGACAAATCCTACAATGAGCAGTTCTTC CASRDKSYNEQFF
. . TRBJ2-6 TRBV4-2 TGTGCCAGCAGCCAAGACGGTGAAATCTCTGGGGCCAACGTCCTGACTTTC CASSQDGEISGANVLTF